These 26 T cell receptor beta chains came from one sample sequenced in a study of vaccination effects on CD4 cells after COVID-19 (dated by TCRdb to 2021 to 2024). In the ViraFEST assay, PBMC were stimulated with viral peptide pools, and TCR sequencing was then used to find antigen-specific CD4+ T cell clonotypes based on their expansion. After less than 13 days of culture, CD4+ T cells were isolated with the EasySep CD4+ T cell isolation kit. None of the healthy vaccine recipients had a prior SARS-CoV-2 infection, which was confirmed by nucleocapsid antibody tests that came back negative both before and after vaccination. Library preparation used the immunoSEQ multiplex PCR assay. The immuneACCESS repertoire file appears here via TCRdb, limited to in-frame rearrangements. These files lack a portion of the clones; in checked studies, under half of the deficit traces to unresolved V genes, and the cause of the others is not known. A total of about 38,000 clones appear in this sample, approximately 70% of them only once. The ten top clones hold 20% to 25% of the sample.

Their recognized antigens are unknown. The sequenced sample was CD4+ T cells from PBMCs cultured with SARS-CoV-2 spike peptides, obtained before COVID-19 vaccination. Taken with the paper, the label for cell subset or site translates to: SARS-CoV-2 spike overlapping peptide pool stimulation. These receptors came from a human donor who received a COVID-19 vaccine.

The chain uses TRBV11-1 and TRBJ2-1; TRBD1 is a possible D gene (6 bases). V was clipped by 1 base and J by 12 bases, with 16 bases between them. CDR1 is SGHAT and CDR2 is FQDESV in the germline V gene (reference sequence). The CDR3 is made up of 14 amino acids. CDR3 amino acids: CASSLGTAETRQFF. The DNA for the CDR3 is TGTGCCAGCAGCTTAGGGACAGCCGAAACTCGGCAGTTCTTC.

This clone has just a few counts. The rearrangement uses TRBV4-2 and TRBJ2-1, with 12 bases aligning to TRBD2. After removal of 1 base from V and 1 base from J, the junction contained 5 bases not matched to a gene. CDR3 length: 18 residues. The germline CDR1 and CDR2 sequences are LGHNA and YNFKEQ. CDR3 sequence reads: CASSQGLAGVVSYNEQFF. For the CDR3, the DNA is TGTGCCAGCAGCCAAGGACTAGCGGGGGTTGTTTCCTACAATGAGCAGTTCTTC.

The CDR3 region has the DNA TGTGCCAGCAGCTCGGCAGGGGCCCAAGAGACCCAGTACTTC. Protein sequence: CASSSAGAQETQYF. This chain connects TRBV5-4 to TRBJ2-5, with D tentatively TRBD1 (6 bases). Germline V gene sequence: CDR1 SGHNT, CDR2 YYREEE (reference sequence). V gave up 3 bases and J gave up 1 base, with 10 bases separating them. CDR3 length: 14 residues.

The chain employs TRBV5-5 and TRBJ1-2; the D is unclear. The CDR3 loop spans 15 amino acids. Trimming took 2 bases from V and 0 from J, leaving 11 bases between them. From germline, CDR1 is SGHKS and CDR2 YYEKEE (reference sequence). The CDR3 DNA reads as TGTGCCAGCAGCTTTAATCCAGCCGCTAACTATGGCTACACCTTC. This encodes CASSFNPAANYGYTF.

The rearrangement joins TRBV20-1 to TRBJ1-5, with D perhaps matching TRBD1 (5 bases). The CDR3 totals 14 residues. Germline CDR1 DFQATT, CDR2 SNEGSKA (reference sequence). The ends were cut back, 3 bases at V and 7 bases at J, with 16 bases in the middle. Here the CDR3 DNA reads TGCAGTGCTAGTGTCCACTCGTACAGGCAGCCCCAGCATTTT. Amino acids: CSASVHSYRQPQHF.

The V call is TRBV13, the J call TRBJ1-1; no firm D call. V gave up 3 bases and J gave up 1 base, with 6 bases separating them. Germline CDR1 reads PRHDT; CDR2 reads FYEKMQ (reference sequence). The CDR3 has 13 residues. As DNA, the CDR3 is TGTGCCAGCAGCTTGCGGCCGAACACTGAAGCTTTCTTT. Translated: CASSLRPNTEAFF.

CDR3 protein: CASSIARQGSVAGELFF. Written as DNA, the CDR3 is TGTGCCAGTAGTATAGCCCGACAGGGCTCGGTCGCCGGGGAGCTGTTTTTT. The chain has TRBV19 and TRBJ2-2; 7 nucleotides align to TRBD1. CDR1 and CDR2 from the germline V gene are LNHDA and SQIVND (reference sequence). The CDR3 totals 17 residues. The junction had 11 bases not matched to a gene; V was cut back by 1 base and J by 6 bases.

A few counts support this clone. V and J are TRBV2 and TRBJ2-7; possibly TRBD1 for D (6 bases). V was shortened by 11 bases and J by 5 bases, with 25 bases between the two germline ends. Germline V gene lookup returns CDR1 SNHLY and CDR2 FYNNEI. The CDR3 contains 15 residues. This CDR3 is CAGAKQGSTLNEQYF. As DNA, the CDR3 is TGTGCCGGGGCGAAGCAGGGGAGCACGTTGAACGAGCAGTACTTC.

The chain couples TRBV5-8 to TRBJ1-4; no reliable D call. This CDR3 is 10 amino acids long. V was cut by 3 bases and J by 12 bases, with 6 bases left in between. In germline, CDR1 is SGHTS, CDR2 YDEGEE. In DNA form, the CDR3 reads TGTGCCAGCAGCTCATCCGAACTGTTTTTT. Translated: CASSSSELFF. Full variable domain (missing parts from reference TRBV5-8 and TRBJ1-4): EAGVTQSPTHLIKTRGQQATLRCSPISGHTSVYWYQQALGLGLQFLLWYDEGEERNRGNFPPRFSGRQFPNYSSELNVNALELEDSALYLCASSSSELFFGSGTQLSVL.

CDR3 DNA sequence: TGTGCCAGCAGCTTAGACGGACTGTCTAATGAAAAACTGTTTTTT. It yields the protein CASSLDGLSNEKLFF. The rearrangement links TRBV7-2 to TRBJ1-4, with D uncertain. The CDR3 extends over 15 amino acids. Per germline, CDR1 SGHTA and CDR2 FQGNSA. V shed 1 base and J shed 3 bases, with 9 bases lying between them. Together with reference TRBV7-2 and TRBJ1-4, the CDR3 gives the full variable domain: GAGVSQSPSNKVTEKGKDVELRCDPISGHTALYWYRQSLGQGLEFLIYFQGNSAPDKSGLPSDRFSAERTGGSVSTLTIQRTQQEDSAVYLCASSLDGLSNEKLFFGSGTQLSVL.

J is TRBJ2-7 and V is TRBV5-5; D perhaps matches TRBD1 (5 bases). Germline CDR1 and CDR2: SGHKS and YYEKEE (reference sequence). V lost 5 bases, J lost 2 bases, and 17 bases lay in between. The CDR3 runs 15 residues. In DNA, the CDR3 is TGTGCCAGCAGATCAGAAGGGGTTTCACCCTACGAGCAGTACTTC. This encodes CASRSEGVSPYEQYF.

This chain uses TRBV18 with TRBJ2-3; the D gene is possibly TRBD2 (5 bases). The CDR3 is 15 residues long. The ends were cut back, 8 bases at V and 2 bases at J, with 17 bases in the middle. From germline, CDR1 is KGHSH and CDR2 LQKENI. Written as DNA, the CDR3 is TGTGCCAGCCGAACTAGAGGGATATCCACAGATACGCAGTATTTT. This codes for CASRTRGISTDTQYF.

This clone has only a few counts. The CDR3 nucleotides are TGTGCCAGCAGTTACGAGACAGGTTCCTACGAGCAGTACTTC. This sequence encodes CASSYETGSYEQYF. This chain links TRBV6-5 with TRBJ2-7; maybe TRBD1 (6 bases). Germline V lookup: CDR1 MNHEY, CDR2 SVGAGI. The ends were cut back, 2 bases at V and 1 base at J, with 9 bases in the middle. There are 14 residues in the CDR3.

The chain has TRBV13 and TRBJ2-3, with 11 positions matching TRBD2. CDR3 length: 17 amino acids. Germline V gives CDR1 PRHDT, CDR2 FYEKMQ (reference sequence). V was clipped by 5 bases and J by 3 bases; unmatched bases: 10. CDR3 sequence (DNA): TGTGCCAGCAGCCTGAACTTCCTAGCGGGAGGTACAGATACGCAGTATTTT. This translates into CASSLNFLAGGTDTQYF. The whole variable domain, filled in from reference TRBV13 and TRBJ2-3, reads AAGVIQSPRHLIKEKRETATLKCYPIPRHDTVYWYQQGPGQDPQFLISFYEKMQSDKGSIPDRFSAQQFSDYHSELNMSSLELGDSALYFCASSLNFLAGGTDTQYFGPGTRLTVL.

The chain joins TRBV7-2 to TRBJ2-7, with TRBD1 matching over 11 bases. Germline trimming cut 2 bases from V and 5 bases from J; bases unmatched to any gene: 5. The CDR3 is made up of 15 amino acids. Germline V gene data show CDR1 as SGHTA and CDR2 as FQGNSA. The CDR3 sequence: CASSLTGQGGHEQYF. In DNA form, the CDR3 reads TGTGCCAGCAGCTTAACGGGACAGGGGGGACACGAGCAGTACTTC.

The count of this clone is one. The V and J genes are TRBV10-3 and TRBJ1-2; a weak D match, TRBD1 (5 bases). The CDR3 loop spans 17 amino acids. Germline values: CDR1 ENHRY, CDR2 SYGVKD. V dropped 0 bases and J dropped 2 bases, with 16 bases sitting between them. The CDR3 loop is CAISESTMRDLNYGYTF. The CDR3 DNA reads TGTGCCATCAGTGAGTCGACCATGAGGGACCTCAACTATGGCTACACCTTC.

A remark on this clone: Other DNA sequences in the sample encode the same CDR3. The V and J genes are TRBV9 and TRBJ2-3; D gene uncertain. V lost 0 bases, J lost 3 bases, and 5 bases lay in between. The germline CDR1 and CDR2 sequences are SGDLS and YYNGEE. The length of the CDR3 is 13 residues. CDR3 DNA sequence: TGTGCCAGCAGCGTAGGTGGTACAGATACGCAGTATTTT. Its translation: CASSVGGTDTQYF.

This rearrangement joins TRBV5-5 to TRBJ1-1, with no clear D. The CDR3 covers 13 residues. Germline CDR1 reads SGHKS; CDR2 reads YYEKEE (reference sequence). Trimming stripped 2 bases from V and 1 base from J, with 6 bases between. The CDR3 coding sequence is TGTGCCAGCAGCTTCAACGGGAACACTGAAGCTTTCTTT. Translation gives CASSFNGNTEAFF. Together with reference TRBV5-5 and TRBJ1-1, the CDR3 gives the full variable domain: DAGVTQSPTHLIKTRGQQVTLRCSPISGHKSVSWYQQVLGQGPQFIFQYYEKEERGRGNFPDRFSARQFPNYSSELNVNALLLGDSALYLCASSFNGNTEAFFGQGTRLTVV.

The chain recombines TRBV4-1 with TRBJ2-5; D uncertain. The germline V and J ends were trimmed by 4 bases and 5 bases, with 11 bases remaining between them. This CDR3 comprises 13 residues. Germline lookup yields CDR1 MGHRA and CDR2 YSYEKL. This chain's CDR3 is CASSLSMGETQYF. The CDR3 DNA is TGCGCCAGCAGCCTATCAATGGGGGAGACCCAGTACTTC.

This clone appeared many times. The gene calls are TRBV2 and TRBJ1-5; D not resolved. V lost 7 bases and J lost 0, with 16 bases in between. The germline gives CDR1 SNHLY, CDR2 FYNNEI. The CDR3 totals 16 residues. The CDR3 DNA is TGTGCCAGCAAAGGGTCTGTCGGGTATAGCAATCAGCCCCAGCATTTT. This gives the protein CASKGSVGYSNQPQHF.

The CDR3 DNA reads as TGTGCCAGCAGTACTACAGCTCATTCTCAGCCCCAGCATTTT. Encoded protein: CASSTTAHSQPQHF. The chain joins TRBV6-5 to TRBJ1-5; D unresolved. Germline V gene lookup returns CDR1 MNHEY and CDR2 SVGAGI. Between the trimmed V and J ends, which lost 5 bases and 6 bases, there was a span of 14 bases. This CDR3 contains 14 residues.

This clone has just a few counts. The CDR3 nucleotides are TGCGCCAGCAGCTTGAGTCAGGGTACGCAGTATTTT. Protein: CASSLSQGTQYF. V usage is TRBV5-1 and J usage is TRBJ2-3; D perhaps matches TRBD1 (5 bases). Germline V CDR1 and CDR2: SGHRS, YFSETQ. V dropped 1 base and J dropped 8 bases, with 8 bases sitting between them. The CDR3 sequence is 12 residues long.

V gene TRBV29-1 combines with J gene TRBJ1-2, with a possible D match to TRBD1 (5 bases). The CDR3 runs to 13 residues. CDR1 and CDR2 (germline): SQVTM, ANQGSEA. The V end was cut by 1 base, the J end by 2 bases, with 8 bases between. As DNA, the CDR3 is TGCAGCGTTGAAGGGGGCCTGAACTATGGCTACACCTTC. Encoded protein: CSVEGGLNYGYTF.

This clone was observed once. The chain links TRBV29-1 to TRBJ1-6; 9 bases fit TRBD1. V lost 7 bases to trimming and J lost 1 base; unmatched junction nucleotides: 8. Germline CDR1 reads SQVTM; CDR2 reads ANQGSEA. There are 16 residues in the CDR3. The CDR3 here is CSAQTGGASYNSPLHF. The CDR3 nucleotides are TGCAGCGCCCAAACAGGGGGCGCTTCCTATAATTCACCCCTCCACTTT.

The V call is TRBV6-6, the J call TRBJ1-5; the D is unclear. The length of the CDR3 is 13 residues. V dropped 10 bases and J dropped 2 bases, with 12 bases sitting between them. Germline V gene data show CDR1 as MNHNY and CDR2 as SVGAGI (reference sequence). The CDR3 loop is CATHEPGNQPQHF. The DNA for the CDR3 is TGTGCCACCCACGAGCCGGGCAATCAGCCCCAGCATTTT.

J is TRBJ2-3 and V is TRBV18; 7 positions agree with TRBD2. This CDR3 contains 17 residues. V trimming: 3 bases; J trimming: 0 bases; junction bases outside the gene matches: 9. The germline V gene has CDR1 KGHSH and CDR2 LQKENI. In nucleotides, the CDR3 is TGTGCCAGCTCACCCATCAGGAAGCGGGATAGCACAGATACGCAGTATTTT. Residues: CASSPIRKRDSTDTQYF.